This T cell receptor (beta chain) came from a study of T-cell reconstitution after alpha-beta-depleted transplantation in children. Study outcomes and limitations: At the one-year point after transplant, T-cell counts and TCRbeta diversity were found to come mostly from T cells that had been newly produced. Several hundred expanded graft clones reportedly were the source of alpha-beta T cells about two months after transplant. Surviving thymic progenitors and recipient T cells were the source of high TCRbeta diversity at day 60 in some patients.

As for this clonotype: Its antigen remains unknown.

Using unique molecular identifiers, the investigators prepared the TCRbeta library. MiXCR, applied by TCRdb to the PCR reads, yields one record per CDR3 protein. The repertoire has 250,000 to 300,000 distinct CDR3 sequences, just over 7.5% of them found once; the top ten carry 9.1%. Germline CDR1 reads LGHDT; CDR2 reads YNNKEL (reference sequence). This CDR3 contains 18 residues. V was trimmed by 7 bases and J by 0 bases, leaving 19 bases between them. The clonotype originates from a female patient between 2 and 15 years old who had a stem cell transplant for Fanconi anemia, so the T cells may come from the graft donor. Sequenced here: peripheral blood, sampled 360 days after TCRalphabeta/CD19-depleted stem cell transplant. The V and J genes are TRBV3-1 and TRBJ1-6, with D perhaps TRBD1 (6 bases). For the CDR3, the DNA is TGTGCCAGCACCAAATTTGGACAGTCAAGCTCCTATAATTCACCCCTCCACTTT. Amino acids: CASTKFGQSSSYNSPLHF.